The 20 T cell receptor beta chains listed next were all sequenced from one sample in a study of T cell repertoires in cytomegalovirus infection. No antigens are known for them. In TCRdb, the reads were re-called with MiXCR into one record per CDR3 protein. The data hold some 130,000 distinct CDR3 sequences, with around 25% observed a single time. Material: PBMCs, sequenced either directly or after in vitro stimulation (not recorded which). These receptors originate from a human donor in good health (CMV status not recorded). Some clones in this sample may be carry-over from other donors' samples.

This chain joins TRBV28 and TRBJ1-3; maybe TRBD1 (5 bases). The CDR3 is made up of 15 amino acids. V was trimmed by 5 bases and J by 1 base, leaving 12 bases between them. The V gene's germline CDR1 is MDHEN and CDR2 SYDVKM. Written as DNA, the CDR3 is TGTGCCAGCAGTCCCGTTGGGGGTTCTGGAAACACCATATATTTT. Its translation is CASSPVGGSGNTIYF.

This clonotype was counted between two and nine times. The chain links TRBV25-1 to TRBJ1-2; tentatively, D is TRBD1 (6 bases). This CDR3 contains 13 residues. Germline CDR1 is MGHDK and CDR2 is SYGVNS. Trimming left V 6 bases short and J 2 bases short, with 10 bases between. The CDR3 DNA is TGTGCCAGCAGCCGACAGGCAAACTATGGCTACACCTTC. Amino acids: CASSRQANYGYTF.

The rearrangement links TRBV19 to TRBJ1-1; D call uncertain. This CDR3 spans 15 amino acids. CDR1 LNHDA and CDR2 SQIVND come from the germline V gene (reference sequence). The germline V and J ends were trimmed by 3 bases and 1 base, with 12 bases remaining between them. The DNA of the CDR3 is TGTGCCAGTAGTATCCTGACTTTAGGGAACACTGAAGCTTTCTTT. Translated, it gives CASSILTLGNTEAFF.

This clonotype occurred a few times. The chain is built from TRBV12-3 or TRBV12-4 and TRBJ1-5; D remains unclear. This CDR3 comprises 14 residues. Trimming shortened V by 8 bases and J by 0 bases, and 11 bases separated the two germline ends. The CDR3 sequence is CASLAGFSNQPQHF. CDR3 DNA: TGTGCCAGCTTGGCCGGGTTTAGCAATCAGCCCCAGCATTTT.

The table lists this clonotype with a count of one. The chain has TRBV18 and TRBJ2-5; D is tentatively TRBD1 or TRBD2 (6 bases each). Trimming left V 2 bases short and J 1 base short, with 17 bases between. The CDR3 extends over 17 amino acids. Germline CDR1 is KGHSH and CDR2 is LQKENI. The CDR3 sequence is CASSPVAGGRGQETQYF. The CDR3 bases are TGTGCCAGCTCACCAGTCGCCGGGGGCCGGGGCCAAGAGACCCAGTACTTC.

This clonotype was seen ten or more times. In DNA form, the CDR3 reads TGTGCCAGCAGCTTACTGGCGGATTACGAGCAGTACGTC. Translating gives CASSLLADYEQYV. The chain employs TRBV7-2 and TRBJ2-7; D is unclear. Germline V gene data show CDR1 as SGHTA and CDR2 as FQGNSA. This CDR3 is built from 13 residues. The V end lost 2 bases, the J end lost 4 bases, and 9 bases lay between the germline ends.

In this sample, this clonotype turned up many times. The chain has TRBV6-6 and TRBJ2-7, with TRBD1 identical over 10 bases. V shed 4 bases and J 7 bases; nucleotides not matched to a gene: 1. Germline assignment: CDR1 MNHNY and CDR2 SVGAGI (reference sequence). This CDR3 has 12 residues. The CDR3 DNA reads TGTGCCAGCAGTTCGGGACAGGGGGAGCAGTACGTC. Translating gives CASSSGQGEQYV.

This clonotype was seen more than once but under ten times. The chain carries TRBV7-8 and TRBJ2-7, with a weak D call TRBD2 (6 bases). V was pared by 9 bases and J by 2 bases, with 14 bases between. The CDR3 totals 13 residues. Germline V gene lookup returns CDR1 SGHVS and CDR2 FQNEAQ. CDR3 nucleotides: TGTGCCAGTGGGACTCCCCCTACCTACGAGCAGTACTTC. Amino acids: CASGTPPTYEQYF.

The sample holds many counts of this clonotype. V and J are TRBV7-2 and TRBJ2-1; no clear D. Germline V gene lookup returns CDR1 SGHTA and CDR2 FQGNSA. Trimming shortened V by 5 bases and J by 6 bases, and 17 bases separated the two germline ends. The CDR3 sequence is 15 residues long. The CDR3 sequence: CASSPSYGKGNEQFF. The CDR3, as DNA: TGTGCCAGCAGCCCGTCCTACGGCAAGGGCAATGAGCAGTTCTTC.

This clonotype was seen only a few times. The CDR3 nucleotides read TGTGCCAGCAGTCAATACAGGGATGAGCAGTTCTTC. Translation: CASSQYRDEQFF. The chain recombines TRBV6-2 or TRBV6-3 with TRBJ2-1; tentatively, D is TRBD1 (6 bases). V shed 5 bases and J shed 8 bases, with 10 bases lying between them. This CDR3 is 12 amino acids long. The germline V gene encodes CDR1 MNHEY and CDR2 SVGEGT.

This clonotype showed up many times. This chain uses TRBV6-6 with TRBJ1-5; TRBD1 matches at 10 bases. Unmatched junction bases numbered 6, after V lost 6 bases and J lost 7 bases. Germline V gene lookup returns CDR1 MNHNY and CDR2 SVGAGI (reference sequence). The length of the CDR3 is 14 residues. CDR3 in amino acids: CASRTGQGDQPQHF. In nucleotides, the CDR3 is TGTGCCAGCAGAACCGGACAGGGGGACCAGCCCCAGCATTTT.

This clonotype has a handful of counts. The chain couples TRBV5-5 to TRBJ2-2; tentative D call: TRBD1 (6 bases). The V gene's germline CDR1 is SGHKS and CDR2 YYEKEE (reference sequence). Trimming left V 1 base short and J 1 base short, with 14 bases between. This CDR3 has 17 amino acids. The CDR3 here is CASSLWLVRGNTGELFF. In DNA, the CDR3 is TGTGCCAGCAGCTTGTGGCTAGTCAGGGGGAACACCGGGGAGCTGTTTTTT. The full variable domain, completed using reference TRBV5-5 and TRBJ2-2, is DAGVTQSPTHLIKTRGQQVTLRCSPISGHKSVSWYQQVLGQGPQFIFQYYEKEERGRGNFPDRFSARQFPNYSSELNVNALLLGDSALYLCASSLWLVRGNTGELFFGEGSRLTVL.

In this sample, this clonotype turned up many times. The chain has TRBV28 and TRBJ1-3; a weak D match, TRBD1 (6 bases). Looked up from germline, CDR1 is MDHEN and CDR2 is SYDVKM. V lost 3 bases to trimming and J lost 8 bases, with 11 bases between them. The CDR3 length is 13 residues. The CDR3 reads CASSFRGVHTIYF. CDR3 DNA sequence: TGTGCCAGCAGTTTCAGGGGAGTTCACACCATATATTTT.

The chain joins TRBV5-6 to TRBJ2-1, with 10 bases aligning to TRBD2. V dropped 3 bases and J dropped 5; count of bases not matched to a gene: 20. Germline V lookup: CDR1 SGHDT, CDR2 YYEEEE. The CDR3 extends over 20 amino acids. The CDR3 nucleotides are TGTGCCAGCAGCTCTCTGACACTAGCGGGATTCTCCACCCTCGACAATGAGCAGTTCTTC. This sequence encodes CASSSLTLAGFSTLDNEQFF.

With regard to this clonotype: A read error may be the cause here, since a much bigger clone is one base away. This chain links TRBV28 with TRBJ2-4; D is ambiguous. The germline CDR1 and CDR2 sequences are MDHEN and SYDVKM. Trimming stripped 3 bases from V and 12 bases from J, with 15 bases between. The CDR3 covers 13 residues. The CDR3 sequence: CASSFEQVGTQYF. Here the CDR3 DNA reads TGTGCCAGCAGTTTTGAGCAAGTGGGCACTCAGTACTTC.

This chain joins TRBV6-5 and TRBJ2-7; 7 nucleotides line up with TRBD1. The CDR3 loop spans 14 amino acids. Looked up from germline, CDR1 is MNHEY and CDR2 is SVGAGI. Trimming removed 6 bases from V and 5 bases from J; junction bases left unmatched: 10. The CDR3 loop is CASRGFMTGNEQYF. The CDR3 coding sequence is TGTGCCAGCAGGGGGTTTATGACAGGGAACGAGCAGTACTTC.

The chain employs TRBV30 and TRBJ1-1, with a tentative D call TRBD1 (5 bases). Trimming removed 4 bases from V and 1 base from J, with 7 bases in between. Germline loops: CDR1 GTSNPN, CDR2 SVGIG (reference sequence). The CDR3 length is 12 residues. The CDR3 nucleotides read TGTGCCTGGAACAGGCGGAACACTGAAGCTTTCTTT. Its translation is CAWNRRNTEAFF.

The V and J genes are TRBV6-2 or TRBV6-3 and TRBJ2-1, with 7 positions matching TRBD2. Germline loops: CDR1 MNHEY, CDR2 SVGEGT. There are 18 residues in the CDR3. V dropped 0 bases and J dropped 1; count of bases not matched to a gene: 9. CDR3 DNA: TGTGCCAGCAGTTACTCTATTGTAGGGGAGGGATCCTACAATGAGCAGTTCTTC. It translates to CASSYSIVGEGSYNEQFF.

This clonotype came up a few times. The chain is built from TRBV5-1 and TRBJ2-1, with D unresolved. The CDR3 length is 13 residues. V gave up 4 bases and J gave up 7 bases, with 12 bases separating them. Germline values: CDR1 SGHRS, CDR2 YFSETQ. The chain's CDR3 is CASSPIVGNEQFF. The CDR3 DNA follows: TGCGCCAGCAGCCCTATAGTCGGAAATGAGCAGTTCTTC.

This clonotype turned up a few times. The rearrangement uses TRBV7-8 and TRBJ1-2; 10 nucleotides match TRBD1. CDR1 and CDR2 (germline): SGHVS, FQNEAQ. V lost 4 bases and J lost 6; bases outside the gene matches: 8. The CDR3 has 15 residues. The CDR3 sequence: CASSYRDRGLNGYTF. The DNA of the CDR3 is TGTGCCAGCAGCTACCGGGACAGGGGATTAAATGGCTACACCTTC.